This T cell receptor (beta chain) was retrieved from a study of T cells in Graves' hyperthyroidism and ophthalmopathy. Notes on this clonotype: Its antigen is undetermined. A much bigger clone sits one base away, suggesting this may be a read error.

Study-wide results and caveats: Among clonotypes expanded in thyroid above 0.001, most were also found in blood. Ophthalmopathy prediction by the model preceded onset by a median about 6.3 months.

With 8 bases removed from V and 8 bases from J, the gap between germline ends came to 15 bases. CDR3 length equals 12 residues. Using RNA transcripts as the source, TCR beta CDR3 regions were amplified. The TCR CDR3 was amplified in a first-round RT-PCR using the HTBI primer set. TCRdb called the multiplex PCR reads again in MiXCR, with one record for every CDR3 protein. The sample includes hundreds of thousands of distinct CDR3 sequences, roughly 46% of them seen just once. The origin of this receptor is an adult man with Graves' disease, either hyperthyroidism or ophthalmopathy (not recorded which). The sequencing sample was made of peripheral blood or thyroid tissue (not recorded which). The chain recombines TRBV12-3 or TRBV12-4 with TRBJ1-2; weak D call: TRBD1 (6 bases). CDR3 protein: CASAGTSHGYTF. The CDR3 DNA reads TGTGCCAGCGCCGGGACATCCCACGGCTACACCTTC.